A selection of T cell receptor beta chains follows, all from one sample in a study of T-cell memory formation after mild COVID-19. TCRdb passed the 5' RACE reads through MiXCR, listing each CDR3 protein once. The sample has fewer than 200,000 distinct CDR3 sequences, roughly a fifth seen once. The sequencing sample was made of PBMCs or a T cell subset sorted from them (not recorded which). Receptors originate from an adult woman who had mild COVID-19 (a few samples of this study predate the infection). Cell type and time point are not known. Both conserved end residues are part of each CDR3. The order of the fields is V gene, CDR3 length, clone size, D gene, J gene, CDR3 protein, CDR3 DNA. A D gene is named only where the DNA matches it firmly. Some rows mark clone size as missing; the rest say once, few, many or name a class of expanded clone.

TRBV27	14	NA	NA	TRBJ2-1	CATARGVTHNEQFF	TGTGCCACCGCCCGTGGGGTTACCCACAATGAGCAGTTCTTC
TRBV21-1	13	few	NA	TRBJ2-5	CASVCRTEETQYF	TGTGCCAGCGTTTGTAGGACAGAAGAGACCCAGTACTTC
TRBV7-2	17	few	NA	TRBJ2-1	CASSPPGQRRPYNEQFF	TGTGCCAGCAGCCCACCAGGGCAGAGAAGACCTTACAATGAGCAGTTCTTC
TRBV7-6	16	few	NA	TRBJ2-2	CASSSPPLFFQEELFF	TGTGCCAGCAGCTCTCCCCCATTATTTTTCCAAGAGGAGCTGTTTTTT
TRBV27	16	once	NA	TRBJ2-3	CASSSDDPPGADTQYF	TGTGCCAGCAGTTCCGATGACCCACCTGGCGCAGATACGCAGTATTTT
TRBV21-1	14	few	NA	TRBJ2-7	CASSKGLAEYEQYF	TGTGCCAGCAGCAAAGGGTTAGCGGAGTACGAGCAGTACTTC
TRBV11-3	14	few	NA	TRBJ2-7	CASSRRDRPYEQYF	TGTGCCAGCAGTCGCCGGGACCGACCCTACGAGCAGTACTTC
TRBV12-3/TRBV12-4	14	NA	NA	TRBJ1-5	CASSPGGGHQPQHF	TGTGCCAGCAGTCCGGGGGGCGGGCATCAGCCCCAGCATTTT
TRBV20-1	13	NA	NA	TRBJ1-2	CSAARTADYGYTF	TGCAGTGCCGCACGAACAGCCGACTATGGCTACACCTTC
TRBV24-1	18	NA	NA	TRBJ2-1	CATSDSFLRDSSYNEQFF	TGTGCCACCAGTGATTCCTTCTTGCGGGACAGCTCCTACAATGAGCAGTTCTTC
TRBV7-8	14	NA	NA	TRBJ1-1	CASSVTFVNTEAFF	TGTGCCAGCAGCGTCACTTTCGTGAACACTGAAGCTTTCTTT
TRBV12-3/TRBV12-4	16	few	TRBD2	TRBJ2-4	CASSIWTSRAKNIQYF	TGTGCCAGCAGTATTTGGACTAGCCGCGCCAAAAACATTCAGTACTTC
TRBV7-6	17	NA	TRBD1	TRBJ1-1	CASSLGAPTGGIAEAFF	TGTGCCAGCAGCTTAGGGGCCCCCACAGGGGGCATCGCTGAAGCTTTCTTT
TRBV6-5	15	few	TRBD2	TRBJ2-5	CASSYLSGSGETQYF	TGTGCCAGCAGTTACTTGAGCGGGAGTGGCGAGACCCAGTACTTC
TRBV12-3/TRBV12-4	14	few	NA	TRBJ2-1	CASSLGQDYNEQFF	TGTGCCAGCAGTTTAGGGCAGGACTACAATGAGCAGTTCTTC
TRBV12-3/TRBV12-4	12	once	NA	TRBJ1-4	CASSRTGRSLFF	TGTGCCAGCAGCCGAACCGGGAGATCACTGTTTTTT
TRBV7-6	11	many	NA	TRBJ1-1	CASSPGAEAFF	TGTGCCAGCAGCCCCGGGGCTGAAGCTTTCTTT
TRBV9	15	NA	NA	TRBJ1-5	CASSVGVDSNQPQHF	TGTGCCAGCAGCGTAGGGGTGGATAGCAATCAGCCCCAGCATTTT
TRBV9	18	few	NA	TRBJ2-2	CASSVESQLMDYTGELFF	TGTGCCAGCAGCGTAGAGAGCCAACTGATGGACTACACCGGGGAGCTGTTTTTT
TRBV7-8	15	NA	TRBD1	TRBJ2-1	CASSSRRDRRNEQFF	TGTGCCAGCAGCTCAAGACGGGACAGGCGTAATGAGCAGTTCTTC
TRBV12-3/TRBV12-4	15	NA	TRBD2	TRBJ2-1	CASSLVAPSGDEQFF	TGTGCCAGCAGTTTAGTTGCGCCTAGCGGAGATGAGCAGTTCTTC
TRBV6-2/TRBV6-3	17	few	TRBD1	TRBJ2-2	CASSYPRTGANTGELFF	TGTGCCAGCAGTTACCCGCGGACAGGGGCGAACACCGGGGAGCTGTTTTTT
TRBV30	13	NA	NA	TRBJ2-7	CAWSVTGLDEQYF	TGTGCCTGGAGTGTAACAGGTCTTGACGAGCAGTACTTC
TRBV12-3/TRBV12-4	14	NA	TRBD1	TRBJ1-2	CASSHRTGNYGYTF	TGTGCCAGCAGTCATCGGACAGGGAACTATGGCTACACCTTC
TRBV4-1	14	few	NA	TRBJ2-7	CASSQDGFGREQYF	TGCGCCAGCAGCCAAGATGGCTTCGGACGGGAGCAGTACTTC
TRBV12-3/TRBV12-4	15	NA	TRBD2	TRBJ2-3	CASSPRAGSTDTQYF	TGTGCCAGCAGTCCGAGAGCGGGGTCCACAGATACGCAGTATTTT
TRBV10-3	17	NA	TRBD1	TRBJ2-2	CAIRGQGLAYGTGELFF	TGTGCCATCAGAGGACAGGGACTCGCGTACGGGACCGGGGAGCTGTTTTTT
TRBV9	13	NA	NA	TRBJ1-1	CASIPWDNAEAFF	TGTGCCAGCATCCCGTGGGATAACGCTGAAGCTTTCTTT
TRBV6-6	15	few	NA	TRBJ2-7	CASSYDGQGIYEQYF	TGTGCCAGCAGTTACGACGGCCAGGGCATCTACGAGCAGTACTTC
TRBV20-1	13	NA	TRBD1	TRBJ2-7	CSARADREIEQYF	TGCAGTGCTAGAGCGGACAGGGAGATCGAGCAGTACTTC
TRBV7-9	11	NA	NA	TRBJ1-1	CASSLVAEAFF	TGTGCCAGCAGCTTAGTGGCTGAAGCTTTCTTT
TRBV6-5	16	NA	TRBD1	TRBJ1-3	CASSKGTESSGNTIYF	TGTGCCAGCAGTAAAGGGACAGAGAGCTCTGGAAACACCATATATTTT
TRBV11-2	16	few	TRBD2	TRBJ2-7	CASSSSGLAGSYEQYF	TGTGCCAGCAGCTCCTCGGGACTAGCGGGATCCTACGAGCAGTACTTC
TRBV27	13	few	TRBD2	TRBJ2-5	CASSTAGQETQYF	TGTGCCAGCAGTACAGCGGGACAAGAGACCCAGTACTTC
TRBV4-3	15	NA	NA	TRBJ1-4	CASSQDPGENEKLFF	TGCGCCAGCAGCCAAGATCCCGGGGAAAATGAAAAACTGTTTTTT
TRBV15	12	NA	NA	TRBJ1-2	CATSRPSRDYTF	TGTGCCACCAGCAGACCTAGTAGGGACTACACCTTC
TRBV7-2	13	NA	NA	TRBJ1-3	CASSPGSRDTIYF	TGTGCCAGCAGCCCCGGGTCAAGGGACACCATATATTTT
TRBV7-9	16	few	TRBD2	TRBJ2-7	CASSLGRSGSGYEQYF	TGTGCCAGCAGCTTAGGGCGAAGCGGGAGTGGGTACGAGCAGTACTTC
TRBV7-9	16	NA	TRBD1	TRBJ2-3	CASSTVGTGSTDTQYF	TGTGCCAGCAGCACCGTGGGGACAGGCAGCACAGATACGCAGTATTTT
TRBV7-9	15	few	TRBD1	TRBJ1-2	CASSLETGGGYGYTF	TGTGCCAGCAGCTTAGAGACAGGGGGTGGCTATGGCTACACCTTC
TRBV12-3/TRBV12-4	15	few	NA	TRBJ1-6	CASSLTGDVNSPLHF	TGTGCCAGCAGTTTGACGGGGGACGTGAATTCACCCCTCCACTTT